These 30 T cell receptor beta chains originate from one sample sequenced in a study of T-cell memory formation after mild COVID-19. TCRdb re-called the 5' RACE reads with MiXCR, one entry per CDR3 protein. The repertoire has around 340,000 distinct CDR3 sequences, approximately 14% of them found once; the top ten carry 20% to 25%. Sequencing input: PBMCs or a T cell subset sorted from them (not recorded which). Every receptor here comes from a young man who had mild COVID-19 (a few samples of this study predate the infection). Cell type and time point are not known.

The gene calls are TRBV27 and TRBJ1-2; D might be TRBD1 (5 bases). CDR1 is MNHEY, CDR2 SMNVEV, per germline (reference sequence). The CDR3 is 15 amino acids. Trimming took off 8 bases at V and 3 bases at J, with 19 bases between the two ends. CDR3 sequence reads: CASRGFKGDHYGYTF. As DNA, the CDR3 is TGTGCCAGCCGGGGGTTCAAAGGGGACCACTATGGCTACACCTTC.

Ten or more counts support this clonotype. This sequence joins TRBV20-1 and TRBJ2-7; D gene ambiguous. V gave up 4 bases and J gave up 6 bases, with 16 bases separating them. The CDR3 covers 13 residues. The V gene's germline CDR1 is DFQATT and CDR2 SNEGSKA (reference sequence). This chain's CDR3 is CSANVPRSVEQYV. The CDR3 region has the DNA TGCAGTGCTAACGTCCCCCGGTCGGTCGAGCAGTACGTC.

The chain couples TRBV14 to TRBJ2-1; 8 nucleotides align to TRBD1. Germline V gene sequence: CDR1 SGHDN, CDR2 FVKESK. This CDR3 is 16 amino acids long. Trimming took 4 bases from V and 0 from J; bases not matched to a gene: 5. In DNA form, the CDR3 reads TGTGCCAGCAGCCCTCACGGACAGGGCTCCTACAATGAGCAGTTCTTC. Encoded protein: CASSPHGQGSYNEQFF.

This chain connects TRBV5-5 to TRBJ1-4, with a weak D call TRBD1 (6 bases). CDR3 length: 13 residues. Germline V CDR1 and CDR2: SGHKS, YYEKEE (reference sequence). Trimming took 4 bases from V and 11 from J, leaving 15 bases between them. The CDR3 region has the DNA TGTGCCAGCAGCCTGGAGAGGGGGTTGAAACTGTTTTTT. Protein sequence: CASSLERGLKLFF.

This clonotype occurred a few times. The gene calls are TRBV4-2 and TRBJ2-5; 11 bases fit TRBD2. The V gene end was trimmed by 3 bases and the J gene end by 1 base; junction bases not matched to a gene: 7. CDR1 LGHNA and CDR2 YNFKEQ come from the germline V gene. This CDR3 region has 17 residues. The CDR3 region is CASSQYLAGGIQETQYF. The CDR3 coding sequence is TGTGCCAGCAGCCAGTATCTAGCGGGGGGAATCCAAGAGACCCAGTACTTC.

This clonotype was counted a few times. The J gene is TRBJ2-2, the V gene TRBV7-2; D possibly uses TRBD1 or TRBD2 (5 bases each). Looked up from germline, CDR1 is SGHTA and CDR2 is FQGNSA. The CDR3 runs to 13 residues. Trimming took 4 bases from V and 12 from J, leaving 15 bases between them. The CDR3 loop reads CASSSNTEGQLFF. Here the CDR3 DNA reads TGTGCCAGCAGCTCAAATACAGAGGGGCAGCTGTTTTTT.

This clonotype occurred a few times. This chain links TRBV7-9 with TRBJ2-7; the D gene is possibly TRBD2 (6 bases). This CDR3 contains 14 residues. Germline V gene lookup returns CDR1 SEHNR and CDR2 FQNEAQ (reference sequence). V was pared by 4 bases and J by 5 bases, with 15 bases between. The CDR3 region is CASSWPGLPDEQYF. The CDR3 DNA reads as TGTGCCAGCAGCTGGCCGGGACTCCCCGACGAGCAGTACTTC.

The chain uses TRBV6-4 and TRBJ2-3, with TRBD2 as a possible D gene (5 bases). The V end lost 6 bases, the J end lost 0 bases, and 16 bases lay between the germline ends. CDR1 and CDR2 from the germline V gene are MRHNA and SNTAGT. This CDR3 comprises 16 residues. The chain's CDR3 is CASRPYGVGSTDTQYF. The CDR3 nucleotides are TGTGCCAGCAGACCCTACGGGGTGGGGAGCACAGATACGCAGTATTTT.

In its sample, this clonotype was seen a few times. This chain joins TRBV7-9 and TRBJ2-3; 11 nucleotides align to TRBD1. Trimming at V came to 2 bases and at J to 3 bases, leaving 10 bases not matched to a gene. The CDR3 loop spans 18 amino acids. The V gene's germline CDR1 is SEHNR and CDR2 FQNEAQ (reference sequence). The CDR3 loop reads CASSLLGTGGLRTDTQYF. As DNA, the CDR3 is TGTGCCAGCAGCTTACTTGGGACAGGGGGATTGAGAACAGATACGCAGTATTTT.

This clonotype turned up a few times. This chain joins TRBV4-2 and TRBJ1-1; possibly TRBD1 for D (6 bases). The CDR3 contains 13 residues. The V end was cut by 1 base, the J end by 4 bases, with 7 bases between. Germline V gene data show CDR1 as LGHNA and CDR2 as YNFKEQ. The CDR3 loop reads CASSQGGLTEAFF. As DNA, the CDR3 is TGTGCCAGCAGCCAAGGGGGGCTCACTGAAGCTTTCTTT.

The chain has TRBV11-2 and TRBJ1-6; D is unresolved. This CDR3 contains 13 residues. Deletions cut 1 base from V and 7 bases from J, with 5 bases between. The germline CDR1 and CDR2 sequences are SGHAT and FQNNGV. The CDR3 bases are TGTGCCAGCAGCTTAGGCTTGAATTCACCCCTCCACTTT. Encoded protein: CASSLGLNSPLHF.

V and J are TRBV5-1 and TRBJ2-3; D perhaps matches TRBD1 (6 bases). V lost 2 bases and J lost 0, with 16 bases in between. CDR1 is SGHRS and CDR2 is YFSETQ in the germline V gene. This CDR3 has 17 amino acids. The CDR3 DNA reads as TGCGCCAGCAGCTTTAATGGACAGTATCCTAGCACAGATACGCAGTATTTT. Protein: CASSFNGQYPSTDTQYF.

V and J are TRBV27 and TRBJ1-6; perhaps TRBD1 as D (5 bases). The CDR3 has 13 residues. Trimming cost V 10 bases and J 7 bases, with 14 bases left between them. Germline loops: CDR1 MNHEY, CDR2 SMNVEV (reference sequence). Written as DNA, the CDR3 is TGTGCCACTTCCTGGGGGAGGAATTCACCCCTCCACTTT. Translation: CATSWGRNSPLHF.

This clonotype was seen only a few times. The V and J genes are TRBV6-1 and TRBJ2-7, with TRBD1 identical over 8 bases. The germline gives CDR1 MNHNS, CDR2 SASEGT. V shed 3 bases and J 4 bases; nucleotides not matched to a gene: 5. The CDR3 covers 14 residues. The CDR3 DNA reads TGTGCCAGCAGTGATCAGGACAGGGCATACGAGCAGTACGTC. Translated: CASSDQDRAYEQYV.

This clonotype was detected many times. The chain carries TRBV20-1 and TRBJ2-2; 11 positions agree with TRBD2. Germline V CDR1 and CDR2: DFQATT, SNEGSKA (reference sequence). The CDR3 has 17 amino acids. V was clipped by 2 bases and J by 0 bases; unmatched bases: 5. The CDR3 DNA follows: TGCAGTGCTAGAAAGCCGGGACTAGCGGCGAACACCGGGGAGCTGTTTTTT. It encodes CSARKPGLAANTGELFF.

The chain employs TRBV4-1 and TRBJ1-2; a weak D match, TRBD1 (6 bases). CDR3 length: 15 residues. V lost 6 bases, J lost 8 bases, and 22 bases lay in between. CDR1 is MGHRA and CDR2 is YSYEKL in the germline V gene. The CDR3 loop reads CASRRTAATKGGYTF. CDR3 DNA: TGCGCCAGCAGAAGGACAGCCGCCACGAAAGGAGGCTACACCTTC.

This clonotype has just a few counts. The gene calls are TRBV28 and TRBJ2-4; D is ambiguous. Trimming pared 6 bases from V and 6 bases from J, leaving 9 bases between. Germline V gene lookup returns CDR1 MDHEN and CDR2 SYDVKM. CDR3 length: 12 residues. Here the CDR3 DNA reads TGTGCCAGCAGAAACCCGCCAAACATTCAGTACTTC. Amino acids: CASRNPPNIQYF.

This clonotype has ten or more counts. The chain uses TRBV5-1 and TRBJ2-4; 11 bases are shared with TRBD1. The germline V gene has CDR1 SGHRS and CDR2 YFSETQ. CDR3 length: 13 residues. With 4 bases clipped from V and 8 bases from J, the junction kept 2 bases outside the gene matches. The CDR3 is CASSRDRGDIQYF. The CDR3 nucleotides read TGCGCCAGCAGCCGGGACAGGGGGGACATTCAGTACTTC. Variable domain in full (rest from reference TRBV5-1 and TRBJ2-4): KAGVTQTPRYLIKTRGQQVTLSCSPISGHRSVSWYQQTPGQGLQFLFEYFSETQRNKGNFPGRFSGRQFSNSRSEMNVSTLELGDSALYLCASSRDRGDIQYFGAGTRLSVL.

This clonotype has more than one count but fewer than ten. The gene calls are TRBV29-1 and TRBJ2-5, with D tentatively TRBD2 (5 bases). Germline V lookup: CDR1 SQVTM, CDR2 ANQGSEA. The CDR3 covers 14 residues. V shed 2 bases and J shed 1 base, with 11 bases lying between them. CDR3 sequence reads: CSVEKRAAQETQYF. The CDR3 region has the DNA TGCAGCGTTGAAAAGAGGGCAGCCCAAGAGACCCAGTACTTC.

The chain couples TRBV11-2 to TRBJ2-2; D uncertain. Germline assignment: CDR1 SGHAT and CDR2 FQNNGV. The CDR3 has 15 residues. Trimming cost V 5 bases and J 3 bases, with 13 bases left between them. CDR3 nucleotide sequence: TGTGCCAGCAGCCTCCGCAACCTGGACACCGGGGAGCTGTTTTTT. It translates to CASSLRNLDTGELFF.

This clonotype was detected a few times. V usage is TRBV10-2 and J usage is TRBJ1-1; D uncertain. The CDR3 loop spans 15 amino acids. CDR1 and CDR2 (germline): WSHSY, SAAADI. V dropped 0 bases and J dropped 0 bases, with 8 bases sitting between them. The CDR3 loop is CASSESEIMNTEAFF. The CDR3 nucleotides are TGCGCCAGCAGTGAGTCGGAGATTATGAACACTGAAGCTTTCTTT.

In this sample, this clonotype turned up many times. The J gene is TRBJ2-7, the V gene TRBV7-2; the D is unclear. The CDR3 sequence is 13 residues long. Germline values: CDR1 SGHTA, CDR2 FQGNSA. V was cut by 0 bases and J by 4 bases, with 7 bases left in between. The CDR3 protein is CASSLALGYEQYF. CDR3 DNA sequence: TGTGCCAGCAGCTTAGCGCTGGGTTACGAGCAGTACTTC. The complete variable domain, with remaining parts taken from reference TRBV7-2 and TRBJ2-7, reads GAGVSQSPSNKVTEKGKDVELRCDPISGHTALYWYRQSLGQGLEFLIYFQGNSAPDKSGLPSDRFSAERTGGSVSTLTIQRTQQEDSAVYLCASSLALGYEQYFGPGTRLTVT.

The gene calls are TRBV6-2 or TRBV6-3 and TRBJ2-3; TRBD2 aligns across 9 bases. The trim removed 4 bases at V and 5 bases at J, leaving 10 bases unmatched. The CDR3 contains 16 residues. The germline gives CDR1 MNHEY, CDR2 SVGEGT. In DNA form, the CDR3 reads TGTGCCAGCAGTTCGGGACTAGCCATGAGGGTAGATACGCAGTATTTT. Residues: CASSSGLAMRVDTQYF.

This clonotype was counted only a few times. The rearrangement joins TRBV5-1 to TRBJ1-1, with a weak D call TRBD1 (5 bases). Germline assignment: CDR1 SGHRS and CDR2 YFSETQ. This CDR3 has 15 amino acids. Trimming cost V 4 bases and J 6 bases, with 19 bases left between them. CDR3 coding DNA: TGCGCCAGCAGCGAACCGGGGGGGGTACGGGCTGAAGCTTTCTTT. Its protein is CASSEPGGVRAEAFF. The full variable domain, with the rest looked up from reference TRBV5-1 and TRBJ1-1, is KAGVTQTPRYLIKTRGQQVTLSCSPISGHRSVSWYQQTPGQGLQFLFEYFSETQRNKGNFPGRFSGRQFSNSRSEMNVSTLELGDSALYLCASSEPGGVRAEAFFGQGTRLTVV.

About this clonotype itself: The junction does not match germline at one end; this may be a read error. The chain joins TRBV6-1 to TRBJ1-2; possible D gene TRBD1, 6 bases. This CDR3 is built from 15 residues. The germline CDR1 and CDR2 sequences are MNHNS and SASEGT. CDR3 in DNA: TGTGCCAGCAGTGAAGCGCTGTACAGGGTAGGGGGGACCTCCTTC. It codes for CASSEALYRVGGTSF.

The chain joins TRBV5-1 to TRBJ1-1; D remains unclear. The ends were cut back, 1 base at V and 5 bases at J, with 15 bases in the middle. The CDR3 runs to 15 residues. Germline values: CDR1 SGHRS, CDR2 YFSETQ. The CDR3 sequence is CASSLLARRETEAFF. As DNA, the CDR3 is TGCGCCAGCAGCTTGTTGGCCCGCCGGGAGACTGAAGCTTTCTTT.

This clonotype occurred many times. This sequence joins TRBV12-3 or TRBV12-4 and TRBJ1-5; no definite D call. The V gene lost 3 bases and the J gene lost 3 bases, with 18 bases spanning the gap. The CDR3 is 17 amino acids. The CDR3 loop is CASSLAAGRIVNQPQHF. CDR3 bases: TGTGCCAGCAGTTTGGCGGCCGGGCGGATAGTCAATCAGCCCCAGCATTTT.

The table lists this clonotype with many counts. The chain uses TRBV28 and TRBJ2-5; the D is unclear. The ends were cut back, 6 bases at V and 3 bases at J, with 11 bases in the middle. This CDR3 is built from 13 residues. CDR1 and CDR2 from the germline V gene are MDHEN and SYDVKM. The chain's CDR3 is CASRRLLKETQYF. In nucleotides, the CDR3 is TGTGCCAGCAGGCGCCTCCTCAAAGAGACCCAGTACTTC. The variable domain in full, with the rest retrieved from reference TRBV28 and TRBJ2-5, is DVKVTQSSRYLVKRTGEKVFLECVQDMDHENMFWYRQDPGLGLRLIYFSYDVKMKEKGDIPEGYSVSREKKERFSLILESASTNQTSMYLCASRRLLKETQYFGPGTRLLVL.

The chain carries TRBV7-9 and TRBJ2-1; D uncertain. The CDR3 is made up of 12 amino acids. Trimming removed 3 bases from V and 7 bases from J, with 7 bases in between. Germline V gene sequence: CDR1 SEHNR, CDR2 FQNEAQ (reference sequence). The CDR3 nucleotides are TGTGCCAGCAGCTTTCTAATGAATGAGCAGTTCTTC. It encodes CASSFLMNEQFF.

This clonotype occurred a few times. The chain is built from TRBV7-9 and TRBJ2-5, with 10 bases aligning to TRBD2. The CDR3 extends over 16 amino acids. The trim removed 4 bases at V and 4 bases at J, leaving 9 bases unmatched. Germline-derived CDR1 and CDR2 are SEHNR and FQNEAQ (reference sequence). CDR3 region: CASSSRGLATGETQYF. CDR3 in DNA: TGTGCCAGCAGCTCCAGGGGACTAGCGACGGGAGAGACCCAGTACTTC. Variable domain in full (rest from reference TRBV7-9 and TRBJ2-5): DTGVSQNPRHKITKRGQNVTFRCDPISEHNRLYWYRQTLGQGPEFLTYFQNEAQLEKSRLLSDRFSAERPKGSFSTLEIQRTEQGDSAMYLCASSSRGLATGETQYFGPGTRLLVL.